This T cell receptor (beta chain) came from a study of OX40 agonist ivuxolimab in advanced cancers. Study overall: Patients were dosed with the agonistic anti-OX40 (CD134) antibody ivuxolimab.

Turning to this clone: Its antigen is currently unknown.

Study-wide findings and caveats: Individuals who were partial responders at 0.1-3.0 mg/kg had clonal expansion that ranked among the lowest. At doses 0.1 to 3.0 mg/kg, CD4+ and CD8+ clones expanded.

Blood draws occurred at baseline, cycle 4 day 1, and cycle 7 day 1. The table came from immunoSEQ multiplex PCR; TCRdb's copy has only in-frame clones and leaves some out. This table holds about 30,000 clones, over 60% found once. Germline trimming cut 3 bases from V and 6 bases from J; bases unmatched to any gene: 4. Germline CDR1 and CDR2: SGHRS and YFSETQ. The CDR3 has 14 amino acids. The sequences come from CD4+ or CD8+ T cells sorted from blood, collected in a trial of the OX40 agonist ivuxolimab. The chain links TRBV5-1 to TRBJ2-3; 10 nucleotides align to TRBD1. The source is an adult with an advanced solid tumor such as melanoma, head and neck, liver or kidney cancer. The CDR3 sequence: CASSSGQGTDTQYF. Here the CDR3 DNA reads TGCGCCAGCAGCTCGGGACAGGGGACCGATACGCAGTATTTT.